The rows below give T cell receptor beta chains drawn from one sample of a study of blood T cell repertoires in COVID-19. The assay was immunoSEQ multiplex PCR, and TCRdb's table has in-frame clones only and misses some. The sample has over 70,000 clones; approximately 90% are singletons. Sequencing was done on a sample of peripheral blood. These receptors were collected from a man over 45 with COVID-19, enrolled during active disease. The CDR3 runs from the conserved cysteine through the conserved F or W.

v_call	j_call	cdr3_aa
TRBV4-1	TRBJ1-2	CASSAQAPTVYGYTF
TRBV6-1	TRBJ2-7	CASSEVSGASYEQYF
TRBV18	TRBJ2-7	CASSLGDRGDEQYF
TRBV4-2	TRBJ2-7	CASSQELAGGLSYEQYF
TRBV5-1	TRBJ2-1	CASSRQGDNEQFF
TRBV19	TRBJ1-2	CASSSNPRGNGGYTF
TRBV6-5	TRBJ1-2	CASSFQTGSYGYTF
TRBV6-6	TRBJ2-3	CASNPAGTPADTQYF
TRBV6-5	TRBJ2-1	CASRTGGISDEQFF
TRBV18	TRBJ2-7	CASSSTGYGEQYF
TRBV19	TRBJ1-3	CASTGHISGNTIYF
TRBV4-2	TRBJ1-1	CASSQPGQNTEAFF
TRBV19	TRBJ2-5	CASSPGGSETQYF
TRBV10-3	TRBJ2-3	CAISEGDSSTDTQYF
TRBV27	TRBJ1-2	CASRNLRDPGLYGYTF
TRBV4-1	TRBJ1-6	CASSQDSDRENSPLHF
TRBV6-5	TRBJ1-1	CASSPWGRVNTEAFF
TRBV4-3	TRBJ1-5	CASSQGLLEPQHF
TRBV2	TRBJ2-1	CASMYGTSRSSYNEQFF
TRBV18	TRBJ2-3	CASSPQGGDTQYF
TRBV7-2	TRBJ2-5	CASSLDVGQETQYF
TRBV2	TRBJ2-7	CASQGGTSAAYEQYF
TRBV7-2	TRBJ1-2	CASSPGGGYGYTF
TRBV19	TRBJ1-2	CASSPIGRGPDYGYTF
TRBV7-2	TRBJ2-7	CASSYLGTSGRAGEQYF
TRBV6-1	TRBJ1-1	CASSEFGGEAFF
TRBV19	TRBJ2-3	CASGLAGGDTQYF
TRBV18	TRBJ2-7	CASSPRQVGSYEQYF
TRBV5-1	TRBJ2-5	CASSSRKETQYF
TRBV19	TRBJ2-7	CASSGSREGYEQYF
TRBV9	TRBJ2-1	CASSVGVSYNEQFF
TRBV13	TRBJ2-5	CASSPRGTSGETQYF
TRBV19	TRBJ1-5	CASSFSGTGSQPQHF
TRBV27	TRBJ1-6	CASSLRPGQSSPLHF
TRBV28	TRBJ1-5	CASSSTGAGQPQHF
TRBV21-1	TRBJ2-5	CASSSLTLAGAQYF
TRBV21-1	TRBJ2-2	CASSRAGELFF
TRBV5-4	TRBJ2-5	CASSPTSGNQETQYF
TRBV4-1	TRBJ1-6	CASSKDRNSPLHF
TRBV5-4	TRBJ2-1	CASSRPRQGALDEQFF
TRBV5-5	TRBJ2-2	CASSLEGANTGELFF
TRBV6-6	TRBJ2-1	CASSYSRTTNEQFF
TRBV7-3	TRBJ2-2	CASSFEQTGELFF
TRBV11-2	TRBJ1-4	CASSARGFGYEKLFF
TRBV6-5	TRBJ2-2	CASSYPPQGELFF
TRBV5-1	TRBJ2-3	CASSLAGVGTDTQYF
TRBV3-1/TRBV3-2	TRBJ1-2	CASSREQGLGGYTF
TRBV18	TRBJ2-2	CASSPTMAREGPGELFF
TRBV30	TRBJ2-5	CAWSHGTSGGIRETQYF
TRBV15	TRBJ2-7	CATSRVIGSSYEQYF
TRBV28	TRBJ2-7	CASSSYRTAAYEQYF
TRBV10-3	TRBJ2-1	CAISEMSGIESNEQFF
TRBV5-4	TRBJ2-2	CASSRGQTNTGELFF
TRBV7-9	TRBJ2-5	CASSPVPEWETQYF
TRBV3-1/TRBV3-2	TRBJ1-4	CASSPSRTVINEKLFF
TRBV30	TRBJ2-7	CAWRIGHTYEQYF
TRBV7-9	TRBJ2-2	CASSPTGTGTGELFF
TRBV11-2	TRBJ2-3	CASSLAVVYTDTQYF
TRBV27	TRBJ1-2	CASSGQGHGYTF
TRBV5-6	TRBJ2-3	CASSLGTSGSSDTQYF